This TCR beta chain was captured in a study of blood T cell repertoires in COVID-19. Study background: There were acute and convalescent COVID-19 samples, and they came from the United States, Italy and Spain.

TCRdb keeps only in-frame clones here, not all; method: immunoSEQ multiplex PCR. The repertoire holds around 68,000 clones, approximately 89% seen once, with 8.2% in the top ten. CDR3 size: 17 residues. The germline V gene has CDR1 ENHRY and CDR2 SYGVKD. Between the trimmed V and J ends, which lost 2 bases and 6 bases, there was a span of 20 bases. This clonotype was obtained from a man between 50 and 59 years old with active COVID-19. The sequenced sample was peripheral blood. The V and J genes are TRBV10-3 and TRBJ2-4; perhaps TRBD1 as D (6 bases). The CDR3 nucleotides read TGTGCCATCAGTGAGGGCAGGGGAGCCTCCGGAACAAACATTCAGTACTTC. It codes for CAISEGRGASGTNIQYF.